The next 18 T cell receptor beta chains were all read from a single sample in a study of blood T cell repertoires in COVID-19. Produced via immunoSEQ multiplex PCR; TCRdb's table is partial and in-frame only. The profile shows some 160,000 clones, 79% of them singletons. Source material: peripheral blood. The receptors shown here come from a man aged 50 to 59 with active or convalescent COVID-19.

A few counts support this clone. The gene calls are TRBV9 and TRBJ1-4, with 7 bases that match TRBD1. V lost 7 bases to trimming and J lost 5 bases; unmatched junction nucleotides: 5. Germline CDR1 is SGDLS and CDR2 is YYNGEE. There are 13 residues in the CDR3. CDR3 in amino acids: CASSDRSNEKLFF. The CDR3, as DNA: TGTGCCAGCTCGGACAGGAGCAATGAAAAACTGTTTTTT.

V and J are TRBV7-8 and TRBJ2-3, with D possibly TRBD2 on 5 matching bases. The V gene's germline CDR1 is SGHVS and CDR2 FQNEAQ. V was shortened by 5 bases and J by 2 bases, with 20 bases between the two germline ends. The length of the CDR3 is 17 residues. The CDR3 DNA reads TGTGCCAGCAGCCGCGCGTCGAGGACGGGGAACACAGATACGCAGTATTTT. It encodes CASSRASRTGNTDTQYF. Full variable domain (missing parts from reference TRBV7-8 and TRBJ2-3): GAGVSQSPRYKVAKRGQDVALRCDPISGHVSLFWYQQALGQGPEFLTYFQNEAQLDKSGLPSDRFFAERPEGSVSTLKIQRTQQEDSAVYLCASSRASRTGNTDTQYFGPGTRLTVL.

This clone is a singleton in its sample. The J gene is TRBJ2-1, the V gene TRBV28, with 7 bases fitting TRBD2. Germline CDR1 reads MDHEN; CDR2 reads SYDVKM. This CDR3 spans 14 amino acids. Germline trimming cut 8 bases from V and 5 bases from J; bases unmatched to any gene: 9. For the CDR3, the DNA is TGTGCCAGCGAATTCCCTGGGGGGGACAATGAGCAGTTCTTC. It specifies CASEFPGGDNEQFF.

The V and J genes are TRBV7-8 and TRBJ2-2; 8 bases map to TRBD2. V lost 2 bases and J lost 6; bases outside the gene matches: 14. Per the germline V gene, CDR1 is SGHVS and CDR2 is FQNEAQ. This CDR3 has 18 amino acids. The CDR3 is CASSLRLTSGLPPGELFF. The CDR3 coding sequence is TGTGCCAGCAGCTTACGCCTAACTAGCGGCCTCCCCCCCGGGGAGCTGTTTTTT.

V usage is TRBV4-2 and J usage is TRBJ2-1; no firm D call. This CDR3 contains 15 residues. The V end was cut by 0 bases, the J end by 4 bases, with 10 bases between. The germline V gene encodes CDR1 LGHNA and CDR2 YNFKEQ. The CDR3 sequence: CASSQELLYYNEQFF. The CDR3 DNA sequence: TGTGCCAGCAGCCAAGAACTCCTCTATTACAATGAGCAGTTCTTC.

This chain links TRBV24-1 with TRBJ2-1; no definite D call. The CDR3 has 12 amino acids. From germline, CDR1 is KGHDR and CDR2 SFDVKD. The ends were cut back, 3 bases at V and 8 bases at J, with 7 bases in the middle. The CDR3 bases are TGTGCCACCAGTGATCGTCGAGATGAGCAGTTCTTC. It yields the protein CATSDRRDEQFF.

The genes are TRBV27 and TRBJ2-5, with 8 bases aligning to TRBD1. After removal of 5 bases from V and 0 bases from J, the junction contained 2 bases not matched to a gene. The germline gives CDR1 MNHEY, CDR2 SMNVEV (reference sequence). This CDR3 spans 14 amino acids. The CDR3 sequence: CASSRQGYQETQYF. The DNA for the CDR3 is TGTGCCAGCAGTCGACAGGGGTACCAAGAGACCCAGTACTTC.

The chain employs TRBV5-1 and TRBJ2-5; TRBD1 agrees at 7 bases. The trim removed 4 bases at V and 2 bases at J, leaving 11 bases unmatched. The CDR3 is 16 residues long. Germline loops: CDR1 SGHRS, CDR2 YFSETQ. The CDR3 here is CASSPPGTRGQETQYF. The CDR3 bases are TGCGCCAGCAGCCCTCCCGGGACCAGGGGGCAAGAGACCCAGTACTTC.

The chain has TRBV6-5 and TRBJ2-2; maybe TRBD2 (6 bases). The CDR3 is 16 residues long. The V end lost 0 bases, the J end lost 4 bases, and 12 bases lay between the germline ends. Looked up from germline, CDR1 is MNHEY and CDR2 is SVGAGI. The CDR3: CASSYSPLASTGELFF. Here the CDR3 DNA reads TGTGCCAGCAGTTACTCCCCACTAGCATCCACCGGGGAGCTGTTTTTT.

The chain recombines TRBV9 with TRBJ2-7; no definite D call. CDR1 SGDLS and CDR2 YYNGEE come from the germline V gene. CDR3 length equals 12 residues. V was clipped by 3 bases and J by 6 bases, with 10 bases between them. CDR3 residues: CASSENESEQYF. The CDR3 DNA is TGTGCCAGCAGCGAGAACGAGAGCGAGCAGTACTTC.

The chain carries TRBV6-5 and TRBJ1-2; D is undetermined. Germline V CDR1 and CDR2: MNHEY, SVGAGI. This CDR3 is 13 amino acids long. V was shortened by 2 bases and J by 0 bases, with 4 bases between the two germline ends. The CDR3 sequence is CASSYGANYGYTF. CDR3 nucleotide sequence: TGTGCCAGCAGTTACGGAGCTAACTATGGCTACACCTTC.

The chain is built from TRBV12-3 or TRBV12-4 and TRBJ1-1; D is undetermined. The CDR3 runs 11 residues. Trimming removed 6 bases from V and 4 bases from J, with 6 bases in between. The CDR3 is CASSPSTEAFF. The CDR3 DNA sequence: TGTGCCAGCAGCCCCTCCACTGAAGCTTTCTTT.

Here the CDR3 reads CASRIGLGGDTQYF. CDR3 coding DNA: TGTGCCAGCAGGATAGGTCTAGGGGGAGATACGCAGTATTTT. This chain uses TRBV2 with TRBJ2-3; D might be TRBD1 (6 bases). Germline values: CDR1 SNHLY, CDR2 FYNNEI. The CDR3 extends over 14 amino acids. V lost 6 bases and J lost 5, with 15 bases in between.

V usage is TRBV12-5 and J usage is TRBJ1-4; tentative D call: TRBD1 (5 bases). V lost 5 bases and J lost 10, with 17 bases in between. Germline CDR1 reads LGHNT; CDR2 reads FRNRAP. The CDR3 spans 14 residues. CDR3 sequence reads: CASGGPNRSRKLFF. Written as DNA, the CDR3 is TGTGCTAGTGGTGGTCCCAACAGGAGCCGAAAACTGTTTTTT.

The rearrangement links TRBV19 to TRBJ2-1; 8 nucleotides match TRBD2. CDR1 is LNHDA and CDR2 is SQIVND in the germline V gene (reference sequence). J was trimmed by 3 bases and V by 8 bases; bases with no gene match: 3. This CDR3 spans 13 amino acids. CDR3 coding DNA: TGTGCCAGTCGGGAGGGTAACTACAATGAGCAGTTCTTC. Residues: CASREGNYNEQFF.

This clone turned up a few times. This sequence joins TRBV7-7 and TRBJ2-3; maybe TRBD1 (6 bases). The germline CDR1 and CDR2 sequences are SSHAT and FNYEAQ (reference sequence). The CDR3 is made up of 15 amino acids. The V and J ends lost 1 base and 1 base respectively, with 9 bases between them. DNA of the CDR3: TGTGCCAGCAGCTTAGATGGGGGCGGCACAGATACGCAGTATTTT. It codes for CASSLDGGGTDTQYF.

The rearrangement joins TRBV27 to TRBJ2-7, with 7 bases that match TRBD2. The CDR3 covers 12 residues. From germline, CDR1 is MNHEY and CDR2 SMNVEV (reference sequence). After removal of 5 bases from V and 2 bases from J, the junction contained 0 bases not matched to a gene. CDR3 in amino acids: CASSAGAYEQYF. CDR3 DNA sequence: TGTGCCAGCAGTGCGGGGGCCTACGAGCAGTACTTC.

The CDR3 here is CASSQTSGSYEQYF. The CDR3 DNA is TGTGCCAGCAGCCAGACTAGCGGGAGTTACGAGCAGTACTTC. The chain carries TRBV28 and TRBJ2-7, with 12 bases fitting TRBD2. CDR1 is MDHEN and CDR2 is SYDVKM in the germline V gene. The CDR3 has 14 residues. Unmatched junction bases numbered 4, after V lost 6 bases and J lost 4 bases.